The entry below describes one TCR beta chain. The target antigen is unknown. The data originate from a study of monozygotic twins with inflammatory bowel disease. Study-level points and caveats: Especially where disease activity was present, IBD patients had fewer clonotypes in common with others than healthy twins did.

The CDR3 is made up of 13 amino acids. Looked up from germline, CDR1 is LGHNA and CDR2 is YNFKEQ. From the 5' RACE reads, TCRdb lists one entry per CDR3 protein and no DNA. Its table records 200,000 to 250,000 distinct CDR3 sequences. The sequence came from a human donor with ulcerative colitis or Crohn's disease, or a healthy co-twin of an affected twin (not recorded which). Sequencing was carried out using blood. The V call is TRBV4-2, the J call TRBJ2-7. CDR3 in amino acids: CASSQGQIYEQYF.